Each of the 27 T cell receptor beta chains below was sequenced from the same sample in a study of blood T cell repertoires in COVID-19. The protocol was immunoSEQ multiplex PCR, while the TCRdb copy is restricted to in-frame clones and leaves out a portion. The sample lists about 440,000 clones, approximately 90% occurring once. Sequencing used peripheral blood. Receptor source: a woman aged 25 to 45 with acute or convalescent COVID-19.

This clone was seen a few times. This chain uses TRBV6-1 with TRBJ1-5; 8 nucleotides match TRBD1. The germline V gene has CDR1 MNHNS and CDR2 SASEGT. Trimming cost V 1 base and J 3 bases; bases outside gene matches: 5. This CDR3 has 16 amino acids. The CDR3 bases are TGTGCCAGCAGTGAAGGCTGGACAGGGAACAATCAGCCCCAGCATTTT. Amino acid sequence: CASSEGWTGNNQPQHF.

The chain joins TRBV2 to TRBJ2-4, with TRBD2 matching over 8 bases. CDR1 and CDR2 from the germline V gene are SNHLY and FYNNEI. The CDR3 covers 15 residues. The V and J ends lost 8 bases and 1 base, in that order; junction bases with no gene match: 7. CDR3 sequence: CASGRTSSAKNIQYF. As DNA, the CDR3 is TGTGCCAGCGGTAGGACTAGCTCCGCCAAAAACATTCAGTACTTC. Using reference TRBV2 and TRBJ2-4 for the parts outside the CDR3, the full variable domain is EPEVTQTPSHQVTQMGQEVILRCVPISNHLYFYWYRQILGQKVEFLVSFYNNEISEKSEIFDDQFSVERPDGSNFTLKIRSTKLEDSAMYFCASGRTSSAKNIQYFGAGTRLSVL.

V gene TRBV27 combines with J gene TRBJ2-5; TRBD2 might be the D (5 bases). The CDR3 extends over 14 amino acids. CDR1 is MNHEY and CDR2 is SMNVEV in the germline V gene (reference sequence). Trimming left V 4 bases short and J 0 bases short, with 9 bases between. The CDR3: CASSSTNYQETQYF. In nucleotides, the CDR3 is TGTGCCAGCAGTTCGACTAACTACCAAGAGACCCAGTACTTC.

This clone appeared once. The chain employs TRBV19 and TRBJ1-5; no definite D call. The germline V and J ends were trimmed by 7 bases and 3 bases, with 13 bases remaining between them. This CDR3 comprises 14 residues. Germline loops: CDR1 LNHDA, CDR2 SQIVND (reference sequence). The DNA for the CDR3 is TGTGCCAGTACCAGAGGGAGGGACAATCAGCCCCAGCATTTT. Encoded protein: CASTRGRDNQPQHF.

The rearrangement uses TRBV4-1 and TRBJ1-1; 7 bases align to TRBD1. After removal of 4 bases from V and 3 bases from J, the junction contained 5 bases not matched to a gene. The CDR3 length is 14 residues. Germline V lookup: CDR1 MGHRA, CDR2 YSYEKL. The CDR3 loop is CASSPGQAHTEAFF. The CDR3 DNA reads TGCGCCAGCAGCCCCGGACAGGCCCACACTGAAGCTTTCTTT.

The chain combines TRBV5-1 with TRBJ2-2; 12 bases agree with TRBD2. CDR3 length: 20 amino acids. CDR1 is SGHRS, CDR2 YFSETQ, per germline. V lost 0 bases, J lost 0 bases, and 9 bases stayed unmatched. The CDR3 here is CASSLGLAGEQRANTGELFF. CDR3 in DNA: TGCGCCAGCAGCTTGGGACTAGCGGGGGAACAGCGCGCGAACACCGGGGAGCTGTTTTTT. Together with reference TRBV5-1 and TRBJ2-2, the CDR3 gives the full variable domain: KAGVTQTPRYLIKTRGQQVTLSCSPISGHRSVSWYQQTPGQGLQFLFEYFSETQRNKGNFPGRFSGRQFSNSRSEMNVSTLELGDSALYLCASSLGLAGEQRANTGELFFGEGSRLTVL.

This clone was counted a single time. In DNA form, the CDR3 reads TGTGCTAGTGGTTTGGCCTTATGGGGGGACAGGGTAAATGGCTACACCTTC. This translates into CASGLALWGDRVNGYTF. The rearrangement joins TRBV12-5 to TRBJ1-2; TRBD1 agrees at 9 bases. Trimming removed 1 base from V and 6 bases from J; junction bases left unmatched: 12. CDR3 length: 17 amino acids. CDR1 and CDR2 (germline): LGHNT, FRNRAP.

The chain links TRBV2 to TRBJ2-5, with 8 positions matching TRBD2. This CDR3 is built from 15 residues. Per the germline V gene, CDR1 is SNHLY and CDR2 is FYNNEI. V lost 1 base and J lost 2; bases outside the gene matches: 3. CDR3 loop: CASSEGLASQETQYF. Written as DNA, the CDR3 is TGTGCCAGCAGTGAAGGACTAGCGAGTCAAGAGACCCAGTACTTC.

This sequence joins TRBV28 and TRBJ1-1; 8 bases align to TRBD1. This CDR3 contains 14 residues. The V gene's germline CDR1 is MDHEN and CDR2 SYDVKM. Trimming took 4 bases from V and 4 from J; bases not matched to a gene: 5. The CDR3 bases are TGTGCCAGCAGTTGGGGACAGGCGTTCACTGAAGCTTTCTTT. This translates into CASSWGQAFTEAFF.

The V gene is TRBV4-1, the J gene TRBJ2-6; 8 bases agree with TRBD1. Germline assignment: CDR1 MGHRA and CDR2 YSYEKL. CDR3 size: 17 residues. J was trimmed by 1 base and V by 1 base; bases with no gene match: 3. The CDR3 coding sequence is TGCGCCAGCAGCCAAGGGGGACAGGCGTCTGGGGCCAACGTCCTGACTTTC. Its protein product is CASSQGGQASGANVLTF.

This sequence joins TRBV3-1 (or the pseudogene TRBV3-2) and TRBJ2-7; 8 nucleotides line up with TRBD1. Trimming took 4 bases from V and 3 from J; bases not matched to a gene: 2. Germline values: CDR1 LGHDT, CDR2 YNNKEL (reference sequence). The CDR3 has 13 amino acids. CDR3 in DNA: TGTGCCAGCAGCCGGACAGGGAGCTACGAGCAGTACTTC. This translates into CASSRTGSYEQYF.

The genes are TRBV2 and TRBJ2-5; 9 bases fit TRBD2. The CDR3 runs to 15 residues. After removal of 3 bases from V and 4 bases from J, the junction contained 6 bases not matched to a gene. Germline-derived CDR1 and CDR2 are SNHLY and FYNNEI. The CDR3 reads CASSDGGGAGETQYF. In DNA, the CDR3 is TGTGCCAGCAGTGATGGCGGGGGGGCAGGAGAGACCCAGTACTTC.

The rearrangement joins TRBV5-1 to TRBJ2-2, with D perhaps TRBD2 (6 bases). CDR1 and CDR2 (germline): SGHRS, YFSETQ. With 0 bases removed from V and 5 bases from J, the gap between germline ends came to 14 bases. The CDR3 consists of 16 residues. Here the CDR3 DNA reads TGCGCCAGCAGCTTGGCGGGGAGGACGGGGACCGGGGAGCTGTTTTTT. Protein sequence: CASSLAGRTGTGELFF. Filled out from reference TRBV5-1 and TRBJ2-2, the complete variable domain reads KAGVTQTPRYLIKTRGQQVTLSCSPISGHRSVSWYQQTPGQGLQFLFEYFSETQRNKGNFPGRFSGRQFSNSRSEMNVSTLELGDSALYLCASSLAGRTGTGELFFGEGSRLTVL.

Written as DNA, the CDR3 is TGTGCCAGCAGGTTACAGGGGCGTGAGCAGTTCTTC. This codes for CASRLQGREQFF. The V call is TRBV7-3, the J call TRBJ2-1, with 7 bases aligning to TRBD1. CDR1 and CDR2 (germline): SGHTA, FQGTGA. With V trimmed by 6 bases and J by 9 bases, 5 bases remained unmatched. The CDR3 loop spans 12 amino acids.

The chain links TRBV6-5 to TRBJ1-2; no definite D call. The CDR3 contains 13 residues. Deletions cut 7 bases from V and 4 bases from J, with 13 bases between. Germline CDR1 is MNHEY and CDR2 is SVGAGI. CDR3 nucleotides: TGTGCCAGCATAGAGCCCACTGGCTATGGCTACACCTTC. Its translation: CASIEPTGYGYTF.

The CDR3 sequence is CASSLAASGEETQYF. CDR3 coding DNA: TGTGCCAGCAGTTTAGCAGCTAGCGGGGAAGAGACCCAGTACTTC. The chain combines TRBV28 with TRBJ2-5, with TRBD2 identical over 9 bases. This CDR3 region has 15 residues. Germline V gene data show CDR1 as MDHEN and CDR2 as SYDVKM. V was clipped by 2 bases and J by 3 bases; unmatched bases: 4.

The rearrangement uses TRBV12-3 or TRBV12-4 and TRBJ1-5; D is unresolved. The germline V and J ends were trimmed by 4 bases and 6 bases, with 4 bases remaining between them. This CDR3 spans 11 amino acids. The CDR3 DNA is TGTGCCAGCAGTTCCGGTCAGCCCCAGCATTTT. This sequence encodes CASSSGQPQHF.

V is TRBV9 and J is TRBJ1-2, with TRBD1 matching over 7 bases. Trimming took 4 bases from V and 2 from J; bases not matched to a gene: 11. Germline CDR1 reads SGDLS; CDR2 reads YYNGEE. The CDR3 is made up of 16 amino acids. Here the CDR3 DNA reads TGTGCCAGCAGCCGTAGTGGGGGGACAGCCAACTATGGCTACACCTTC. This sequence encodes CASSRSGGTANYGYTF.

This chain uses TRBV9 with TRBJ1-1; possibly TRBD1 for D (5 bases). Germline V lookup: CDR1 SGDLS, CDR2 YYNGEE. This CDR3 has 14 amino acids. Trimming took off 0 bases at V and 4 bases at J, with 10 bases between the two ends. CDR3 DNA sequence: TGTGCCAGCAGCGTAGAAGGGAGGGGCACTGAAGCTTTCTTT. Amino acids: CASSVEGRGTEAFF.

The CDR3 bases are TGTGCCAGCAGCTCAAGAACCGGGACAGTGACCTACGAGCAGTACTTC. It encodes CASSSRTGTVTYEQYF. This chain uses TRBV7-8 with TRBJ2-7; 7 bases map to TRBD1. Trimming took 4 bases from V and 2 from J; bases not matched to a gene: 11. The CDR3 spans 16 residues. The germline gives CDR1 SGHVS, CDR2 FQNEAQ. Based on the CDR3 plus reference TRBV7-8 and TRBJ2-7, the full variable domain is GAGVSQSPRYKVAKRGQDVALRCDPISGHVSLFWYQQALGQGPEFLTYFQNEAQLDKSGLPSDRFFAERPEGSVSTLKIQRTQQEDSAVYLCASSSRTGTVTYEQYFGPGTRLTVT.

The chain uses TRBV28 and TRBJ2-2, with a possible D match to TRBD1 (6 bases). Per the germline V gene, CDR1 is MDHEN and CDR2 is SYDVKM. CDR3 length equals 14 residues. V was cut by 5 bases and J by 6 bases, with 13 bases left in between. In DNA form, the CDR3 reads TGTGCCAGCAGTGGCAGGGGATTTTCCGGGGAGCTGTTTTTT. This gives the protein CASSGRGFSGELFF.

V is TRBV19 and J is TRBJ2-3; D might be TRBD1 (6 bases). The germline gives CDR1 LNHDA, CDR2 SQIVND (reference sequence). Trimming left V 7 bases short and J 6 bases short, with 23 bases between. CDR3 length: 16 residues. The CDR3 bases are TGTGCCAGTACTAGAGGAGGTACAGGGTTTAGCGATACGCAGTATTTT. It is translated as CASTRGGTGFSDTQYF. The full variable domain, with the rest looked up from reference TRBV19 and TRBJ2-3, is DGGITQSPKYLFRKEGQNVTLSCEQNLNHDAMYWYRQDPGQGLRLIYYSQIVNDFQKGDIAEGYSVSREKKESFPLTVTSAQKNPTAFYLCASTRGGTGFSDTQYFGPGTRLTVL.

This chain connects TRBV29-1 to TRBJ2-5; 12 bases align to TRBD2. Germline V gene data show CDR1 as SQVTM and CDR2 as ANQGSEA. This CDR3 spans 15 amino acids. Unmatched junction bases numbered 7, after V lost 6 bases and J lost 2 bases. The CDR3 region has the DNA TGCAGCGTCGAGTGGACTAGCGGGGATCAAGAGACCCAGTACTTC. As protein: CSVEWTSGDQETQYF.

In this sample, this clone turned up once. The V and J genes are TRBV18 and TRBJ1-2; tentative D call: TRBD1 (5 bases). Trimming removed 5 bases at V and 4 bases at J, with 11 bases between. Germline-derived CDR1 and CDR2 are KGHSH and LQKENI. CDR3 size: 13 residues. The CDR3 nucleotides read TGTGCCAGCTCAACAGGACGGAGCTATGGCTACACCTTC. Protein sequence: CASSTGRSYGYTF. Looking up the rest from reference TRBV18 and TRBJ1-2 gives the full variable domain: NAGVMQNPRHLVRRRGQEARLRCSPMKGHSHVYWYRQLPEEGLKFMVYLQKENIIDESGMPKERFSAEFPKEGPSILRIQQVVRGDSAAYFCASSTGRSYGYTFGSGTRLTVV.

This sequence joins TRBV2 and TRBJ2-7; 8 nucleotides agree with TRBD2. Per the germline V gene, CDR1 is SNHLY and CDR2 is FYNNEI. Trimming removed 7 bases from V and 0 bases from J; junction bases left unmatched: 8. The CDR3 extends over 15 amino acids. The CDR3 DNA reads TGTGCCAGCATATCCGTAGCGGGAAACTCCTACGAGCAGTACTTC. It encodes CASISVAGNSYEQYF.

The chain employs TRBV7-2 and TRBJ1-6, with 8 bases matching TRBD1. The CDR3 is 12 residues long. Germline-derived CDR1 and CDR2 are SGHTA and FQGNSA. The J segment lost 11 bases and the V segment lost 5 bases, leaving 2 bases of the junction unmatched. The CDR3 DNA follows: TGTGCCAGCAGCCAGGGGGCGACACCCCTCCACTTT. Its protein is CASSQGATPLHF. Full variable domain (missing parts from reference TRBV7-2 and TRBJ1-6): GAGVSQSPSNKVTEKGKDVELRCDPISGHTALYWYRQSLGQGLEFLIYFQGNSAPDKSGLPSDRFSAERTGGSVSTLTIQRTQQEDSAVYLCASSQGATPLHFGNGTRLTVT.

This clone was seen many times. The gene calls are TRBV7-9 and TRBJ1-1, with D tentatively TRBD1 (5 bases). Germline V gene data show CDR1 as SEHNR and CDR2 as FQNEAQ (reference sequence). The CDR3 length is 14 residues. Between the trimmed V and J ends, which lost 0 bases and 1 base, there was a span of 6 bases. The CDR3 DNA reads as TGTGCCAGCAGCTTAGCGACAGCGAACACTGAAGCTTTCTTT. Translation gives CASSLATANTEAFF.